The table lists the clone carrying this T cell receptor beta chain with a few counts. Its antigen is not identified. This entry is derived from a study of T cells in tumors after PD-1 blockade. For the study at large: Some patients also took daily vismodegib 150 mg during anti-PD-1 treatment.

Findings of the study overall: Blood contained about two fifths of the tumor's TCR clonotypes.

Assay used: immunoSEQ multiplex PCR; TCRdb lists only in-frame clones, some missing. This sample has tens of thousands of clones, with approximately 79% found just once. Looked up from germline, CDR1 is SNHLY and CDR2 is FYNNEI. This CDR3 region has 14 residues. V was pared by 4 bases and J by 9 bases, with 13 bases between. The sample was PBMCs, taken before anti-PD-1 therapy. This sequence originates from a human donor with advanced basal cell or squamous cell carcinoma (not recorded which). The chain has TRBV2 and TRBJ1-6; perhaps TRBD1 as D (6 bases). The CDR3 sequence is CASSVGQGTSPLHF. The CDR3 region has the DNA TGTGCCAGCAGTGTAGGCCAGGGGACTTCACCCCTCCACTTT.